This passage covers 14 T cell receptor beta chains from one sample sequenced in a study of response to subunit inactivated influenza vaccine. Each CDR3 protein is one row after TCRdb ran MiXCR on the RT-PCR reads. Of about 700,000 distinct CDR3 sequences listed, 11% to 15% are singletons. This sample comprised PBMCs from blood, obtained around two weeks before vaccination. The receptors shown here come from a man aged 45-65 years who received an inactivated influenza vaccine.

The genes are TRBV7-2 and TRBJ2-7; D remains ambiguous. The CDR3 loop spans 16 amino acids. Trimming cost V 2 bases and J 0 bases, with 14 bases left between them. Looked up from germline, CDR1 is SGHTA and CDR2 is FQGNSA. CDR3 nucleotide sequence: TGTGCCAGCAGCTTACCCCGACTGATGGGCTCCTACGAGCAGTACTTC. Amino acid sequence: CASSLPRLMGSYEQYF.

The table lists this clonotype with many counts. J is TRBJ2-1 and V is TRBV7-9, with 8 bases lining up with TRBD2. This CDR3 contains 15 residues. With V trimmed by 5 bases and J by 2 bases, 5 bases remained unmatched. Germline assignment: CDR1 SEHNR and CDR2 FQNEAQ (reference sequence). CDR3 sequence: CASSPGLDPYNEQFF. Here the CDR3 DNA reads TGTGCCAGCAGCCCGGGACTAGATCCCTACAATGAGCAGTTCTTC.

This chain links TRBV4-1 with TRBJ2-1; the D is unclear. This CDR3 has 13 residues. CDR1 MGHRA and CDR2 YSYEKL come from the germline V gene. With 3 bases removed from V and 4 bases from J, the gap between germline ends came to 7 bases. Written as DNA, the CDR3 is TGCGCCAGCAGCCACGCGGATTACAATGAGCAGTTCTTC. Translated, it gives CASSHADYNEQFF.

The chain links TRBV3-1 to TRBJ2-3; perhaps TRBD1 as D (6 bases). The germline gives CDR1 LGHDT, CDR2 YNNKEL (reference sequence). The length of the CDR3 is 15 residues. The germline V and J ends were trimmed by 4 bases and 0 bases, with 11 bases remaining between them. This CDR3 is CASSPSGVSTDTQYF. The DNA of the CDR3 is TGTGCCAGCAGCCCGTCAGGGGTTAGCACAGATACGCAGTATTTT.

This clonotype was detected many times. The chain recombines TRBV5-1 with TRBJ1-2; D might be TRBD1 (6 bases). This CDR3 is built from 15 residues. Deletions cut 4 bases from V and 7 bases from J, with 20 bases between. Per germline, CDR1 SGHRS and CDR2 YFSETQ. The CDR3 here is CASSLTGSGFGGYTF. DNA of the CDR3: TGCGCCAGCAGCCTAACAGGGTCTGGGTTTGGTGGCTACACCTTC.

This sequence joins TRBV12-3 or TRBV12-4 and TRBJ2-2; 8 bases map to TRBD2. The CDR3 extends over 15 amino acids. J gave up 5 bases and V 6 bases, and 8 bases lay outside the gene matches. CDR3 in amino acids: CASSPVAGTTGELFF. In DNA, the CDR3 is TGTGCCAGCAGCCCTGTAGCGGGAACAACCGGGGAGCTGTTTTTT.

The gene calls are TRBV6-2 or TRBV6-3 and TRBJ1-6, with 7 bases fitting TRBD1. The V gene's germline CDR1 is MNHEY and CDR2 SVGEGT. This CDR3 is built from 15 residues. The V and J ends lost 6 bases and 0 bases, in that order; junction bases with no gene match: 2. The CDR3 nucleotides read TGTGCCAGCAGCTGGGACAGCTCCTATAATTCACCCCTCCACTTT. Translation gives CASSWDSSYNSPLHF.

The rearrangement uses TRBV7-9 and TRBJ2-2; the D call may be TRBD1 or TRBD2 (5 bases each). Germline CDR1 reads SEHNR; CDR2 reads FQNEAQ (reference sequence). V dropped 4 bases and J dropped 5 bases, with 20 bases sitting between them. CDR3 length: 17 residues. The CDR3 DNA reads as TGTGCCAGCAGCTATCCCCCAGGGATTGAGGGGACCGGGGAGCTGTTTTTT. It translates to CASSYPPGIEGTGELFF.

The CDR3 DNA sequence: TGTGCCAGCAGCGTAGCTGCAGGTGGCGGGGTAGAGACCCAGTACTTC. Residues: CASSVAAGGGVETQYF. The rearrangement joins TRBV9 to TRBJ2-5; possible D gene TRBD2, 6 bases. Trimming left V 0 bases short and J 4 bases short, with 16 bases between. The V gene's germline CDR1 is SGDLS and CDR2 YYNGEE. CDR3 size: 16 residues.

Many counts were recorded for this clonotype. This chain connects TRBV5-1 to TRBJ1-2; perhaps TRBD1 as D (6 bases). The CDR3 runs 17 residues. Trimming took off 0 bases at V and 5 bases at J, with 20 bases between the two ends. Germline V lookup: CDR1 SGHRS, CDR2 YFSETQ. CDR3: CASSLDFPGEVLYGYTF. CDR3 nucleotide sequence: TGCGCCAGCAGCTTGGATTTCCCAGGGGAAGTACTATATGGCTACACCTTC.

In its sample, this clonotype was seen a few times. The genes are TRBV5-1 and TRBJ2-2; 7 positions match TRBD1. The CDR3 extends over 16 amino acids. CDR1 and CDR2 (germline): SGHRS, YFSETQ. V shed 4 bases, J shed 0 bases, and the junction held 6 bases outside the gene matches. The CDR3 region is CASSRQGLPNTGELFF. The CDR3 bases are TGCGCCAGCAGCCGACAGGGTTTACCGAACACCGGGGAGCTGTTTTTT.

In this sample, this clonotype turned up a few times. The gene calls are TRBV7-8 and TRBJ1-1, with TRBD1 as a possible D gene (5 bases). CDR3 length equals 14 residues. The germline V gene has CDR1 SGHVS and CDR2 FQNEAQ. V lost 1 base and J lost 4, with 10 bases in between. CDR3: CASSLEPGFTEAFF. CDR3 sequence (DNA): TGTGCCAGCAGCTTAGAGCCAGGGTTCACTGAAGCTTTCTTT.

Many counts were recorded for this clonotype. The chain carries TRBV24-1 and TRBJ2-2, with TRBD1 as a possible D gene (6 bases). With 6 bases removed from V and 4 bases from J, the gap between germline ends came to 14 bases. Germline lookup yields CDR1 KGHDR and CDR2 SFDVKD. The CDR3 is made up of 15 amino acids. This CDR3 reads CATSTNRASTGELFF. CDR3 nucleotide sequence: TGTGCCACCAGTACCAACAGGGCCAGCACCGGGGAGCTGTTTTTT.

This clonotype was counted only a few times. The chain employs TRBV12-3 or TRBV12-4 and TRBJ1-3; D is ambiguous. The V gene lost 3 bases and the J gene lost 4 bases, with 10 bases spanning the gap. The CDR3 has 14 residues. The CDR3 bases are TGTGCCAGCAGTTTTTCGAATTCAGGAAACACCATATATTTT. It yields the protein CASSFSNSGNTIYF.